This T cell receptor (beta chain) was identified during a study of CD8 T cells in ankylosing spondylitis. General study results and limits: Prior literature has documented some motif variants in synovial fluid and blood from reactive arthritis. What appeared characteristic of ankylosing spondylitis blood was a TCR beta motif of eight highly homologous variants. Matched ankylosing spondylitis synovial fluid reportedly contained a significantly enriched population of disease-linked clones.

This clonotype occurred a few times. Its antigen is still unknown. CDR3 size: 13 residues. Per germline, CDR1 LGHNA and CDR2 YNFKEQ. Trimming left V 1 base short and J 9 bases short, with 10 bases between. As the method for making TCR beta libraries, quantitative 5'-RACE with molecular barcodes was used. TCRdb re-derived calls from the 5' RACE reads in MiXCR, one entry per CDR3 protein. The table records 300,000 to 350,000 distinct CDR3 sequences, around 20% of them present only once. The rearrangement joins TRBV4-2 to TRBJ2-1; D may be TRBD2 (5 bases). The sequencing sample was made of blood, either unsorted or a sorted T cell fraction (not recorded which). The clonotype originates from a female donor with ankylosing spondylitis or in good health (not recorded which). In DNA form, the CDR3 reads TGTGCCAGCAGCCAAGGGCGAGGGCGTGAGCAGTTCTTC. Translating gives CASSQGRGREQFF.